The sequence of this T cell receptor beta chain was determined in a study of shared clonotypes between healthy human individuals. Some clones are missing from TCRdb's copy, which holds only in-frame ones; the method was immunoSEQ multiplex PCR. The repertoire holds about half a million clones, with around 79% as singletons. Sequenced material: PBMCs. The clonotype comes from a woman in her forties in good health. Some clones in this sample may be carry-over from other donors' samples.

CDR3 nucleotides: TGTGCCAGCACCCTCGGGACAGGGATCACCGGGGAGCTGTTTTTT. Its protein is CASTLGTGITGELFF. The rearrangement links TRBV28 to TRBJ2-2, with TRBD1 matching 9 bases. Germline lookup yields CDR1 MDHEN and CDR2 SYDVKM. The CDR3 loop spans 15 amino acids. The junction had 7 bases not matched to a gene; V was cut back by 7 bases and J by 4 bases.